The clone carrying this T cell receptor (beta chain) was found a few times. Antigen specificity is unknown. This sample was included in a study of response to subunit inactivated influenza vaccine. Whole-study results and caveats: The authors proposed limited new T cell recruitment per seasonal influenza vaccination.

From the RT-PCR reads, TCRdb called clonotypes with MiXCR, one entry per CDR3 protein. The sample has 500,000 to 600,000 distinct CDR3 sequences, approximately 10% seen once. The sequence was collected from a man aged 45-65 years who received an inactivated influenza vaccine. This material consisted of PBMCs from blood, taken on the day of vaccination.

The CDR3 protein is CASRAGTSEETQYF. The CDR3 region has the DNA TGCGCCAGCAGAGCCGGGACTAGCGAAGAGACCCAGTACTTC. The gene calls are TRBV5-1 and TRBJ2-5; 10 bases align to TRBD2. Germline V gene sequence: CDR1 SGHRS, CDR2 YFSETQ. The CDR3 totals 14 residues. Unmatched junction bases numbered 4, after V lost 5 bases and J lost 3 bases. Full variable domain (missing parts from reference TRBV5-1 and TRBJ2-5): KAGVTQTPRYLIKTRGQQVTLSCSPISGHRSVSWYQQTPGQGLQFLFEYFSETQRNKGNFPGRFSGRQFSNSRSEMNVSTLELGDSALYLCASRAGTSEETQYFGPGTRLLVL.